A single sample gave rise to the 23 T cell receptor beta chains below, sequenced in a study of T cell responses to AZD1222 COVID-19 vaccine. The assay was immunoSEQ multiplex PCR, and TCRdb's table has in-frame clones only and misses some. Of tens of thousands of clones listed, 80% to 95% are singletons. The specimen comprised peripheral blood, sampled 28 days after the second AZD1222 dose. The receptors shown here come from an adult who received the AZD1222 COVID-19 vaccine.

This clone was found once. The CDR3, as DNA: TGTGCCAGCAGTTACCCGGGGAGGACTGAGCAGTACTTC. Translation gives CASSYPGRTEQYF. The chain joins TRBV28 to TRBJ2-7; a weak D match, TRBD2 (6 bases). The CDR3 totals 13 residues. Trimming pared 4 bases from V and 7 bases from J, leaving 14 bases between. Germline V CDR1 and CDR2: MDHEN, SYDVKM.

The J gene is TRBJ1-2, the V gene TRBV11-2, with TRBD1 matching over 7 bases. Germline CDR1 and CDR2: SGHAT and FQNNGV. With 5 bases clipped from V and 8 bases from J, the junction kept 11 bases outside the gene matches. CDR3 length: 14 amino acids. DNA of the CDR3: TGTGCCAGCAGCCCGACAACAGGGGTGAGAGGCTACACCTTC. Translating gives CASSPTTGVRGYTF.

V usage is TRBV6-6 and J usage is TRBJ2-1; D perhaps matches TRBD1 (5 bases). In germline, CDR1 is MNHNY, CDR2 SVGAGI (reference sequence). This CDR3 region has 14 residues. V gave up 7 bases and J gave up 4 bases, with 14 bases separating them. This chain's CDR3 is CASTARGRYNEQFF. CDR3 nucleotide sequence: TGTGCCAGCACCGCTAGGGGAAGATACAATGAGCAGTTCTTC.

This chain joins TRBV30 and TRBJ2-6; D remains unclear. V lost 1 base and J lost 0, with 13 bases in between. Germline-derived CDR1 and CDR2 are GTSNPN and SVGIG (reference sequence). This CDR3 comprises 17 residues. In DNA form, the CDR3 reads TGTGCCTGGAGTGGTAACACCCCGAGCTCTGGGGCCAACGTCCTGACTTTC. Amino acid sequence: CAWSGNTPSSGANVLTF. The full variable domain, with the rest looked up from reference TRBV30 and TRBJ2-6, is SQTIHQWPATLVQPVGSPLSLECTVEGTSNPNLYWYRQAAGRGLQLLFYSVGIGQISSEVPQNLSASRPQDRQFILSSKKLLLSDSGFYLCAWSGNTPSSGANVLTFGAGSRLTVL.

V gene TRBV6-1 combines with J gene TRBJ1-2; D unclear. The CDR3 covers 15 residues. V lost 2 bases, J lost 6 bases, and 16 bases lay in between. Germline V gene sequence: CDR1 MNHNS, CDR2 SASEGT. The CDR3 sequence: CASSELQGYADGYTF. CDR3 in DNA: TGTGCCAGCAGTGAATTACAAGGTTATGCGGATGGCTACACCTTC.

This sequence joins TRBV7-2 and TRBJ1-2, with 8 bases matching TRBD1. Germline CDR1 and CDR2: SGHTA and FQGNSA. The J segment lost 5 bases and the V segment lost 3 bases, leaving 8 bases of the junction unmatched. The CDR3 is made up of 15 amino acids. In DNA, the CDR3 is TGTGCCAGCAGCTTTTACCAGGGGGCGCGGTATGGCTACACCTTC. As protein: CASSFYQGARYGYTF.

In DNA form, the CDR3 reads TGTGCCACCGTAACCGGGACACACTCCTACGAGCAGTACTTC. It yields the protein CATVTGTHSYEQYF. The gene calls are TRBV28 and TRBJ2-7; tentatively, D is TRBD1 (6 bases). Trimming pared 10 bases from V and 0 bases from J, leaving 16 bases between. The CDR3 consists of 14 residues. CDR1 is MDHEN, CDR2 SYDVKM, per germline.

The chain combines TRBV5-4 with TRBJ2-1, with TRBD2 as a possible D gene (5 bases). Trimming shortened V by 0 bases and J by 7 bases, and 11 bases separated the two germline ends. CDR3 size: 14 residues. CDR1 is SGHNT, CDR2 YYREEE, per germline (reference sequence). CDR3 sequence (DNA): TGTGCCAGCAGCTTGGAGAGAGGGATGAATGAGCAGTTCTTC. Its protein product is CASSLERGMNEQFF.

The CDR3 here is CASSEEAGDYNEQFF. The DNA of the CDR3 is TGCGCCAGCAGTGAGGAGGCGGGAGATTACAATGAGCAGTTCTTC. The chain carries TRBV10-1 and TRBJ2-1, with 7 bases fitting TRBD2. CDR1 is WNHNN, CDR2 SYGVQD, per germline (reference sequence). The V segment lost 2 bases and the J segment 4 bases; nucleotides outside the gene matches: 5. The CDR3 has 15 amino acids.

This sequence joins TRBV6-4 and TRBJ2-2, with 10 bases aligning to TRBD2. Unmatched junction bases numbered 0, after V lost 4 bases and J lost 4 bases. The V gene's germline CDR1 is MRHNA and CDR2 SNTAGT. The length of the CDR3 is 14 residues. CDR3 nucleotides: TGTGCCAGCAGTGCTAGCGGGAGCACCGGGGAGCTGTTTTTT. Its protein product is CASSASGSTGELFF.

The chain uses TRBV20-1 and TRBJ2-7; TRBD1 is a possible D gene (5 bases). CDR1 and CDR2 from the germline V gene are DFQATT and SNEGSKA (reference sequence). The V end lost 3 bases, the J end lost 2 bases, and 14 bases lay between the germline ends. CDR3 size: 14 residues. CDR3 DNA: TGCAGTGCTAGTGAAAGGACATCTACCTACGAGCAGTACTTC. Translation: CSASERTSTYEQYF.

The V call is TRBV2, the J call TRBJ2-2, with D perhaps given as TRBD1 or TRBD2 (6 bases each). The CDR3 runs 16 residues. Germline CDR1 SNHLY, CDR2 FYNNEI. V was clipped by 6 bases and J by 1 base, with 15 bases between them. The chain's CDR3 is CASSPLGGQNTGELFF. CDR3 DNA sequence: TGTGCCAGCAGCCCGCTGGGGGGACAGAACACCGGGGAGCTGTTTTTT.

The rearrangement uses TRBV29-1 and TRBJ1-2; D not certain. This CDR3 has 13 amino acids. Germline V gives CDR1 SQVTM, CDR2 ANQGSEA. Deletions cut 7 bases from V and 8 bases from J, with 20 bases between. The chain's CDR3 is CSASGGQVDGYTF. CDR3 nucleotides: TGCAGCGCCTCGGGTGGTCAGGTAGACGGCTACACCTTC.

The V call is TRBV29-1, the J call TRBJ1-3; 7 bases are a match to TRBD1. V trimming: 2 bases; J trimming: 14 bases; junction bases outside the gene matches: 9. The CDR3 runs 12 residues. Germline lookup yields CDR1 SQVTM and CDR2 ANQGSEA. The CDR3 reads CSVERGQKVLYF. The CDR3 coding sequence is TGCAGCGTTGAAAGGGGGCAGAAGGTACTATATTTT.

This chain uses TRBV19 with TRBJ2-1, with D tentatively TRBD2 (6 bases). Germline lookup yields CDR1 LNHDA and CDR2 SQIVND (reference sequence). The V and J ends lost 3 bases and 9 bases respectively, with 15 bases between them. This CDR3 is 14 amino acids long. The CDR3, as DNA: TGTGCCAGTAGTATTGCCAGGGAGGTGACTGAGCAGTTCTTC. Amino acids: CASSIAREVTEQFF.

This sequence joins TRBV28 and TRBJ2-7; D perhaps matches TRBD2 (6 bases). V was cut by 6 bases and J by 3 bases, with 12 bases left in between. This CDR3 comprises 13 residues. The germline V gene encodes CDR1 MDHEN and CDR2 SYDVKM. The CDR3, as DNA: TGTGCCAGCAGGGCCGGGGGAAACTACGAGCAGTACTTC. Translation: CASRAGGNYEQYF.

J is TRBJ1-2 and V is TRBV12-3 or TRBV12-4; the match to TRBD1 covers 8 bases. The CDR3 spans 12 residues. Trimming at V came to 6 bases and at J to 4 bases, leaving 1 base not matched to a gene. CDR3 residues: CASSQGAYGYTF. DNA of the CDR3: TGTGCCAGCAGCCAGGGGGCCTATGGCTACACCTTC.

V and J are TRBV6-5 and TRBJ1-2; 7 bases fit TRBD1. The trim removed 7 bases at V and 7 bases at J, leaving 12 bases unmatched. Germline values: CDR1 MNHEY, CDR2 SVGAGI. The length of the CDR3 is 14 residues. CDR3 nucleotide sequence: TGTGCCAGCACAAAGGGAGGGGGCGTCAGTGGCTACACCTTC. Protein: CASTKGGGVSGYTF.

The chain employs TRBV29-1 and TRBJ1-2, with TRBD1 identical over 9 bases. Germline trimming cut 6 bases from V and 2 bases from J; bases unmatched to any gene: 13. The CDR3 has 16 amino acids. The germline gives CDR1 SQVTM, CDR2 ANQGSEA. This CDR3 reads CSVGTGDRASNYGYTF. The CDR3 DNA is TGCAGCGTGGGAACCGGGGACAGGGCATCCAACTATGGCTACACCTTC.

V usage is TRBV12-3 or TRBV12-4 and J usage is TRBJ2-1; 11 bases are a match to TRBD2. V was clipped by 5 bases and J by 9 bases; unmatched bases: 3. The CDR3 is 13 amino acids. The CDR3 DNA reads TGTGCCAGCAGTAGCCTAGCGGGAGGTGAGCAGTTCTTC. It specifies CASSSLAGGEQFF.

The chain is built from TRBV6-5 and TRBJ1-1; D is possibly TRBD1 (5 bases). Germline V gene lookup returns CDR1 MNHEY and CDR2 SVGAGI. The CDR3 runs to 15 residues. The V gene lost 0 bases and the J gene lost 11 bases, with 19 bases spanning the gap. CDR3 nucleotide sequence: TGTGCCAGCAGTTACTCAATCGGGACGTATTTAAGTGCTTTCTTT. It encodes CASSYSIGTYLSAFF.

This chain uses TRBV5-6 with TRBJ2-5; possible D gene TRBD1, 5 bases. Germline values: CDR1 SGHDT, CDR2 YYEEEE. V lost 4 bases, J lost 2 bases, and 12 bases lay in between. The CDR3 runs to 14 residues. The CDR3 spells CASSATEKQETQYF. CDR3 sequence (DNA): TGTGCCAGCAGCGCGACAGAGAAACAAGAGACCCAGTACTTC.

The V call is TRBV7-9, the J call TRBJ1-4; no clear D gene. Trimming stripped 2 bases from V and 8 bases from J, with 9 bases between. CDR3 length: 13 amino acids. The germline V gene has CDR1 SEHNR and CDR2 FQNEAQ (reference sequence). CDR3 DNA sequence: TGTGCCAGCAGCTTAAATTCGTACGAAAAACTGTTTTTT. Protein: CASSLNSYEKLFF.